This T cell receptor beta chain was documented in a study of shared clonotypes between healthy human individuals (TCRdb year 2020). The study in broad terms: The cohort comprised two women and a few men aged 18 to 49 years. For each donor, three plates each were used for CD4 naive and CD4 memory, two plates were used for CD8 naive, and one plate was used for CD8 memory. Blood TCR repertoires of a handful of healthy adults were deeply sequenced to estimate repertoire size and the extent of clonotype sharing between individuals. To increase sequencing depth and limit assay-specific biases, different laboratories used diverse techniques to prepare libraries and sequence TCR repertoires. Between about 0.85 and 8.9 billion PBMCs per donor were obtained by leukapheresis. What the study reported, not specific to this receptor: Because the study included a small number of donors, the genetic and exposure-history diversity represented was limited. Compared with non-shared clonotypes, clonotypes shared by all four sorted-subset donors had higher generation probabilities. Approximately 4.8% of naive CD4, 3.5% of naive CD8, approximately 2.2% of memory CD4, and more than 0.35% of memory CD8 clonotypes were shared across a few donors. Sampling was restricted to blood, and TCR repertoires in tissues likely differ from the TCR repertoires found in blood. Pairwise subsampling indicated that sequencing depth was expected to affect the degree of clonotype sharing among donors. Rarefaction of sorted-subset datasets indicated incomplete sequencing despite the large sequencing depth. Estimated clonotype richness was generally larger for naive than for memory subsets.

The CDR3 sequence holds 14 residues, the cysteine and phenylalanine included. Only CDR3 DNA is held: 42 bases, read in frame from base 1. A distance of 13 bases separates the germline ends of V and J, which lose 5 bases and 2 bases respectively. As encoded in the germline V gene (reference sequence), CDR1 is LNHNV while CDR2 is YYDKDF. CD8 naive samples were obtained by positive selection for CCR7 among CD45RO-negative cells, yielding a CD45RA+CCR7+ population from which TemRA cells were excluded. Donors were healthy HIV-negative adults with no recently reported acute infections or vaccinations. Every donor was a Caucasian adult residing in Nashville, Tennessee, USA. Blood was collected by leukapheresis, and PBMCs were isolated by Ficoll-Histopaque density gradient centrifugation and then cryopreserved in liquid nitrogen vapor phase. Analytical flow cytometry was used to check the purity and quantity of every magnetically sorted T cell population. Genomic DNA was isolated from every sorted fraction and measured by UV absorbance on a Nanodrop 2000c.

Note on this clone: The specificity of this receptor is unknown. The sample holds no much larger clone one base away, and base qualities are not on file.

TCR CDR3 regions were amplified from genomic DNA by multiplex PCR using the deep immunoSEQ assay. Extracted genomic DNA from each cell subset was distributed evenly across all wells of several immunoSEQ 96-well plates, and each plate was treated as a replicate. For sorted subsets, about 210 ng of genomic DNA, equivalent to some 30,000 T cell genomes, went into each replicate PCR. The purified libraries were quantified using a Qubit 3.0 fluorometer, sized with a Bioanalyzer 2100, and then quantified again using the KAPA Library Quantification kit. Each immunoSEQ 96-well plate was sequenced on its own single-read 150-cycle Illumina NextSeq 550 flow cell. The published analysis was carried out like this. Because the immunoSEQ output included only junctional sequences and no quality scores, the filtering could not be the same as the filtering used for full-length reads. Sequences were annotated with PyIR, a Python wrapper for IgBLAST v1.9, and V/J genes and CDR3 were assigned using IMGT germline references. Reads with weak V/J assignments (E-value above 1e-6), missing CDR3, stop codons, out-of-frame junctions, or ambiguous translated residues were removed. V3J clonotypes were defined as sequences sharing an identical inferred V gene, J gene, and CDR3 amino acid sequence. Percentage overlap between repertoires was calculated by dividing the number of shared unique clonotypes by the size of the smaller repertoire. Repertoire richness was assessed with RTK rarefaction, the Chao1 estimator, and Recon v2.1 estimates of unobserved clonotypes. For all TCRbeta clonotypes obtained by the gDNA method from a handful of donors, generation probabilities were computed with OLGA. TCRdb's version of the immuneACCESS table is confined to in-frame rearrangements and falls short of the full clone set. An unresolved V gene accounts for under half of the shortfall where checked; the remainder is of unknown origin. The DNA was the basis for D and trimming; V, J and clone size are from that table. The sample table shows about 2.1 million clones, and roughly 91% are seen once. The ten most abundant clones make up 1.5% to 2% of the sample.

The sequencing sample was made of naive CD8+ T cells from PBMCs. The cell subset or site label of this sample denotes: CD45RA+CCR7+. The sequence came from a man aged 18 to 30 in good health. Some clones in this sample may be carry-over from other donors' samples. The chain employs TRBV15 and TRBJ2-7; the D gene remains uncertain. Here is the DNA: TGTGCCACCAGCTCCGACTCCCTTCCCTACGAGCAGTACTTC. Its protein reads: CATSSDSLPYEQYF.